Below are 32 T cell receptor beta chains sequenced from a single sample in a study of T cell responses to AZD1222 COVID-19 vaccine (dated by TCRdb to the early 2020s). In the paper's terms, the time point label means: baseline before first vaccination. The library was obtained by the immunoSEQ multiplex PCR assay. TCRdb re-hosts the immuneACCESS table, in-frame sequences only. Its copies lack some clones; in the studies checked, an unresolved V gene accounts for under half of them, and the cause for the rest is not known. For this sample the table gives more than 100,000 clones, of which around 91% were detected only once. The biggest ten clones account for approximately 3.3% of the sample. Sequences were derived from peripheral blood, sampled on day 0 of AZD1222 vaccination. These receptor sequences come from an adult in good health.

The CDR3 nucleotides read TGTGCCAGCAGCTACCTAGCGGGGGTGTACGAGCAGTACTTC. Its translation: CASSYLAGVYEQYF. This rearrangement joins TRBV3-1 (or the pseudogene TRBV3-2) to TRBJ2-7, with 10 bases fitting TRBD2. This CDR3 contains 14 residues. Germline-derived CDR1 and CDR2 are LGHDT and YNNKEL (reference sequence). V lost 5 bases, J lost 4 bases, and 5 bases stayed unmatched.

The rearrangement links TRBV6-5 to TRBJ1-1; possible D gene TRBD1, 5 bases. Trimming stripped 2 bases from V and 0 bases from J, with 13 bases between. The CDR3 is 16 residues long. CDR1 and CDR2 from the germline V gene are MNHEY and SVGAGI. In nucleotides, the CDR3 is TGTGCCAGCAGTTACCGTCCGACAGACCTGAACACTGAAGCTTTCTTT. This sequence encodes CASSYRPTDLNTEAFF.

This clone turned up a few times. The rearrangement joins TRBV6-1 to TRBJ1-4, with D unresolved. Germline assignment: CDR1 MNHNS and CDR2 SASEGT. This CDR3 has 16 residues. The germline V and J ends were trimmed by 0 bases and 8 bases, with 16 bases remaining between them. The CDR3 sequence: CASSEALGEDYEKLFF. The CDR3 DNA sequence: TGTGCCAGCAGTGAAGCCCTCGGGGAGGATTACGAAAAACTGTTTTTT.

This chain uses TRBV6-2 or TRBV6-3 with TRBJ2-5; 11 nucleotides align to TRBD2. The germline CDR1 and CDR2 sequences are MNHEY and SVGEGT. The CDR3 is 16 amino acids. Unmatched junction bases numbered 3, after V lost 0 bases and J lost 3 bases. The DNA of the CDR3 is TGTGCCAGCAGTTACTCTTTGACTAGCGGGGAAGAGACCCAGTACTTC. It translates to CASSYSLTSGEETQYF.

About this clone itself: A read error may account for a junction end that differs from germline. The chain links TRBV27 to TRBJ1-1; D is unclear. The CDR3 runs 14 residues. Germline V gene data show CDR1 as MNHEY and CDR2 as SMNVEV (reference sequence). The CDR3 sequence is CASSFLDRNTETFF. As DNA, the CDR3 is TGTGCCAGCAGTTTCCTCGATAGGAACACTGAAACTTTCTTT.

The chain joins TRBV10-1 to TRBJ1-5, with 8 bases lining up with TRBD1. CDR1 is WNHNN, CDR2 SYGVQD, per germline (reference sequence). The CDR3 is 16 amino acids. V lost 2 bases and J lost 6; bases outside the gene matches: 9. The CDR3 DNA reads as TGCGCCAGCAGTGAGCAAGGCCAGGGGGCCGGTCAGCCCCAGCATTTT. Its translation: CASSEQGQGAGQPQHF.

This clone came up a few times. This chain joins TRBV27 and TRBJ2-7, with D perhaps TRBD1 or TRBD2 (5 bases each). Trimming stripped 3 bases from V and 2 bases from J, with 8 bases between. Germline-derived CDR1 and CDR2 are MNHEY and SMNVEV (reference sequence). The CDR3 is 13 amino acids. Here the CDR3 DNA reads TGTGCCAGCAGTTTGACGGGACCCTACGAGCAGTACTTC. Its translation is CASSLTGPYEQYF.

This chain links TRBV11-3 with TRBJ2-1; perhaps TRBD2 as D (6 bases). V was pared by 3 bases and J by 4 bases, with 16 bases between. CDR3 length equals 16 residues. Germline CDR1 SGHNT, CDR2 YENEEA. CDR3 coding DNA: TGTGCCAGCAGCTTTTCTTCTAGCGTTGCTTACAATGAGCAGTTCTTC. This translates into CASSFSSSVAYNEQFF.

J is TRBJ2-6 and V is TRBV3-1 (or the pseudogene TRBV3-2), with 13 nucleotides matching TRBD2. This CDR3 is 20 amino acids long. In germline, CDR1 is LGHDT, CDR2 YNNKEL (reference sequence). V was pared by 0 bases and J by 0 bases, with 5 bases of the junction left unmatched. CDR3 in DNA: TGTGCCAGCAGCCAAGAACTCGGGACTAGCGGGATCTCTGGGGCCAACGTCCTGACTTTC. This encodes CASSQELGTSGISGANVLTF.

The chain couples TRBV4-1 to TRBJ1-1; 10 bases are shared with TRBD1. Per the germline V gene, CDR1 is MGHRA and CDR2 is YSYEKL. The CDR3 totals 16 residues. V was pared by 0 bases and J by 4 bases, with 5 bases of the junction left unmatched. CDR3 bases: TGCGCCAGCAGCCAAGATCCGACAGGGGGCAGCACTGAAGCTTTCTTT. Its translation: CASSQDPTGGSTEAFF.

This CDR3 is CSAEYSYEQYF. CDR3 nucleotide sequence: TGCAGTGCCGAATACTCCTACGAGCAGTACTTC. The chain recombines TRBV20-1 with TRBJ2-7; D not certain. V lost 6 bases and J lost 0, with 6 bases in between. This CDR3 contains 11 residues. Per the germline V gene, CDR1 is DFQATT and CDR2 is SNEGSKA (reference sequence).

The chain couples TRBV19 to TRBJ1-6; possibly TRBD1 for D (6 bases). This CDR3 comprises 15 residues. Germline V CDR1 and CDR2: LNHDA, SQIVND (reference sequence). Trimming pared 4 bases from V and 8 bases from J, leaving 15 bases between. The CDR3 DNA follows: TGTGCCAGTAGTACAAACGGGGGCTCCGATTCACCCCTCCACTTT. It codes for CASSTNGGSDSPLHF.

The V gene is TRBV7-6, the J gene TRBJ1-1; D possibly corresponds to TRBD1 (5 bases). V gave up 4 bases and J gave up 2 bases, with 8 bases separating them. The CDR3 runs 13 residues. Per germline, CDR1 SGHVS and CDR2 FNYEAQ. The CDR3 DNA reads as TGTGCCAGCAGCTGGGGCTTCAACACTGAAGCTTTCTTT. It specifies CASSWGFNTEAFF. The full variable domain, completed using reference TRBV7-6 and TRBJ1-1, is GAGVSQSPRYKVTKRGQDVALRCDPISGHVSLYWYRQALGQGPEFLTYFNYEAQQDKSGLPNDRFSAERPEGSISTLTIQRTEQRDSAMYRCASSWGFNTEAFFGQGTRLTVV.

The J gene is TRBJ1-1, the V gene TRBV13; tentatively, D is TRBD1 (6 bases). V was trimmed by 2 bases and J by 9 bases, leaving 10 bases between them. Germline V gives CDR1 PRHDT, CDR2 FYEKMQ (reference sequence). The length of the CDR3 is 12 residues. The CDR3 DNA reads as TGTGCCAGCAGCTTAACAGGGAGTAAAGCTTTCTTT. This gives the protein CASSLTGSKAFF.

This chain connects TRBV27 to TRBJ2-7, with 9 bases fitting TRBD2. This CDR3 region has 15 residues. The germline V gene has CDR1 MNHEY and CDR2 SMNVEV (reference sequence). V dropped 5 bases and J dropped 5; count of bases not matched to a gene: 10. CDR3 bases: TGTGCCAGCAGTCCCTTTAGCGGGAGTATCAACGAGCAGTACTTC. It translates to CASSPFSGSINEQYF.

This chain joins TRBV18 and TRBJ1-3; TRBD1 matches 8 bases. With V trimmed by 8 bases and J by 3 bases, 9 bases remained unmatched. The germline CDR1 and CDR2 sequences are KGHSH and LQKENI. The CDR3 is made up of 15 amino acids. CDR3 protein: CASLQRGQDGNTIYF. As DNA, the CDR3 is TGTGCCAGCCTCCAGAGGGGACAGGATGGAAACACCATATATTTT.

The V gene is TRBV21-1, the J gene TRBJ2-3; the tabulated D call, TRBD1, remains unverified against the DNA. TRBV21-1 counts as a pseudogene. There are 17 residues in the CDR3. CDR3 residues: CASSKGNDSGGTDTQYF. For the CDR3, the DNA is TGTGCCAGCAGCAAAGGAAATGACAGTGGGGGCACAGATACGCAGTATTTT.

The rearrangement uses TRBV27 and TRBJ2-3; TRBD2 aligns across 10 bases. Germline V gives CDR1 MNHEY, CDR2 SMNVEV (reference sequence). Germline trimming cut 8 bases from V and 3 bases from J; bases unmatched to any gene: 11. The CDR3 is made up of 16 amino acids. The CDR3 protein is CASGTQRGGKTDTQYF. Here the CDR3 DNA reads TGTGCCAGCGGAACGCAGCGGGGGGGAAAGACAGATACGCAGTATTTT.

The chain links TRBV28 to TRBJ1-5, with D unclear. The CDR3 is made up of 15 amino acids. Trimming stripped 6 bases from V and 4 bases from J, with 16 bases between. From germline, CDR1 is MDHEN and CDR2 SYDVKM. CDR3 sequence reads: CASRDLGAGNQPQHF. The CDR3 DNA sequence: TGTGCCAGCAGAGATTTGGGCGCGGGGAATCAGCCCCAGCATTTT.

CDR3 DNA sequence: TGTGCCAGCAGCGAAACAAGTATTGGAAACACCATATATTTT. It is translated as CASSETSIGNTIYF. The chain combines TRBV7-2 with TRBJ1-3; D remains ambiguous. This CDR3 has 14 amino acids. The V gene lost 5 bases and the J gene lost 3 bases, with 11 bases spanning the gap. CDR1 and CDR2 from the germline V gene are SGHTA and FQGNSA.

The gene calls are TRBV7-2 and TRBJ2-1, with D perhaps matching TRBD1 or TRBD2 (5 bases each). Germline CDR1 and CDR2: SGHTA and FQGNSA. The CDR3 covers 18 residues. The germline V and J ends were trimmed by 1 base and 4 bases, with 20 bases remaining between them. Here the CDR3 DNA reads TGTGCCAGCAGCTTAGTTGGGGTAGGGCGTGGGGGTTACAATGAGCAGTTCTTC. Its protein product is CASSLVGVGRGGYNEQFF.

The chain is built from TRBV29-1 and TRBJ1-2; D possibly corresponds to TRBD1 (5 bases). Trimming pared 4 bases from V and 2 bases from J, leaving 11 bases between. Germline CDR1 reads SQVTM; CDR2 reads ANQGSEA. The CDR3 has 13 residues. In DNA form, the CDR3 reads TGCAGCGTTGTAGGGACGGGGAACTATGGCTACACCTTC. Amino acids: CSVVGTGNYGYTF.

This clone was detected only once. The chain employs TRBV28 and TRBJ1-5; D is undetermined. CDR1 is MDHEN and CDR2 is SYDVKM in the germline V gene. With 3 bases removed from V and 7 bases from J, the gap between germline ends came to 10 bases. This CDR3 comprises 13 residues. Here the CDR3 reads CASSFQVRQPQHF. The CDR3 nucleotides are TGTGCCAGCAGTTTTCAAGTGCGCCAGCCCCAGCATTTT.

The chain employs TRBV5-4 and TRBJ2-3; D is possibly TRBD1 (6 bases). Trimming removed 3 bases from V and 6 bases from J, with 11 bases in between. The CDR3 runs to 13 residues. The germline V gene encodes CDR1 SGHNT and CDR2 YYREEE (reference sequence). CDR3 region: CASSWDNADTQYF. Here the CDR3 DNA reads TGTGCCAGCAGCTGGGACAACGCCGATACGCAGTATTTT.

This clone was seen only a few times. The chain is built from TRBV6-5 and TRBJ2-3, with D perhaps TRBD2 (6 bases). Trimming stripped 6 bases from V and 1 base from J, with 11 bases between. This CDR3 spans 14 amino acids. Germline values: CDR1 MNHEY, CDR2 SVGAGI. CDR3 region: CASRRGSRTDTQYF. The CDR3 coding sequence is TGTGCCAGCAGGCGGGGCAGCCGCACAGATACGCAGTATTTT.

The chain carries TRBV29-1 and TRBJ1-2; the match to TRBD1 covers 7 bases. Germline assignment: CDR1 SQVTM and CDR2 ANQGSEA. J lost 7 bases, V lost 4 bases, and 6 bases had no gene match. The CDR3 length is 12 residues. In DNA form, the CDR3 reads TGCAGCGTTGTACAGGGGCGCGGTGGCTACACCTTC. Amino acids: CSVVQGRGGYTF.

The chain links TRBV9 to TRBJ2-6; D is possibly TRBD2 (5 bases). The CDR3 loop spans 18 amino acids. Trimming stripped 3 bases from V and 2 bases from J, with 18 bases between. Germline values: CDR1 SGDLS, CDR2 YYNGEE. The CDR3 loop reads CASSENPRAIAGANVLTF. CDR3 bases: TGTGCCAGCAGCGAGAACCCGAGGGCTATAGCTGGGGCCAACGTCCTGACTTTC. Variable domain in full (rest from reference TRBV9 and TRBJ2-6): DSGVTQTPKHLITATGQRVTLRCSPRSGDLSVYWYQQSLDQGLQFLIQYYNGEERAKGNILERFSAQQFPDLHSELNLSSLELGDSALYFCASSENPRAIAGANVLTFGAGSRLTVL.

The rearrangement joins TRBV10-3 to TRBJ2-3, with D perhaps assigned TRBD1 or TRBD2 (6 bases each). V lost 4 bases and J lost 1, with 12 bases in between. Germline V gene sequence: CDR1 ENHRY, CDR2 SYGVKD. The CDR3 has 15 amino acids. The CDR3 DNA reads TGTGCCATCAGTGGGGGGGCTAGCGGCACAGATACGCAGTATTTT. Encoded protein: CAISGGASGTDTQYF.

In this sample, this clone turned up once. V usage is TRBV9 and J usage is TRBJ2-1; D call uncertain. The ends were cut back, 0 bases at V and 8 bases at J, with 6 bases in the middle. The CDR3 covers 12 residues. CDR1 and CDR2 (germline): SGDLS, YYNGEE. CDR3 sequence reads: CASSVDRDEQFF. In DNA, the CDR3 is TGTGCCAGCAGCGTAGACCGGGATGAGCAGTTCTTC.

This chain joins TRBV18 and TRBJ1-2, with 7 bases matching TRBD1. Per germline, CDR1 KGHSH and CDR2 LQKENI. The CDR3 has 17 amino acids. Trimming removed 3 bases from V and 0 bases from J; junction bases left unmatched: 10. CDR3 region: CASSPVTGKRPNYGYTF. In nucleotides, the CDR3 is TGTGCCAGCTCACCCGTGACAGGGAAGAGGCCTAACTATGGCTACACCTTC.

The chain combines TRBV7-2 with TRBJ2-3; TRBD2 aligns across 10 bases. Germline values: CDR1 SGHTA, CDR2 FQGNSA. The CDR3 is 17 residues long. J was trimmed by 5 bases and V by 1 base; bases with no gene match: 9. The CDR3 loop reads CASSLESGRAWKDTQYF. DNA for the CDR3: TGTGCCAGCAGCTTAGAGAGCGGGAGGGCCTGGAAAGATACGCAGTATTTT.

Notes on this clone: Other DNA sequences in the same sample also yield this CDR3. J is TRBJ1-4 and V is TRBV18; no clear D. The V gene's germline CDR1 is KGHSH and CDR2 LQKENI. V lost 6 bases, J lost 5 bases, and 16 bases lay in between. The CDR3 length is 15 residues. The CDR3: CASSPPEGRNEKLFF. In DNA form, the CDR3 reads TGTGCCAGCTCCCCTCCTGAGGGCCGAAATGAAAAACTGTTTTTT.